There are a few counts of the clone carrying this TCR beta chain. The antigen remains unidentified. The CDR3 spans 19 residues. J gave up 0 bases and V 0 bases, and 7 bases lay outside the gene matches. CDR1 and CDR2 (germline): KGHDR, SFDVKD. The authors prepared the TCRbeta library with unique molecular identifiers. MiXCR was run by TCRdb on the PCR reads, yielding one entry per CDR3 protein. The table has about 510,000 distinct CDR3 sequences, around 10% seen once. This sample was taken from a study of T-cell reconstitution after alpha-beta-depleted transplantation in children. Broader study findings: Reportedly, only several hundred clones from non-depleted graft cells drove alpha-beta T-cell counts at about two months. Diversity and T-cell counts at one year after transplant derived mostly from new T cells.

The receptor comes from a female patient aged 2 to 10 who had a stem cell transplant for aplastic anemia, so the T cells may come from the graft donor. This specimen was PBMCs, mostly from graft donor cells, taken 180 days after TCRalphabeta/CD19-depleted stem cell transplant. The chain employs TRBV24-1 and TRBJ2-1; 10 bases are a match to TRBD2. The CDR3 spells CATSDLGSSGSHSYNEQFF. CDR3 coding DNA: TGTGCCACCAGTGATTTGGGTTCTAGCGGGAGTCACTCCTACAATGAGCAGTTCTTC.